This T cell receptor beta chain was captured by sequencing in a study of blood T cells in healthy people across ages. A J-beta primer mix and a sample-barcoded 5' primer were used in a second PCR of roughly 7 to 12 cycles. Every sample returned 2.5 million or more CDR3-containing paired-end reads. TCRdb redid the calling of the 5' RACE reads with MiXCR, one entry per CDR3 protein. The table includes hundreds of thousands of distinct CDR3 sequences, roughly 26% detected once. In this sample, this clonotype turned up many times. From germline, CDR1 is LGHDT and CDR2 YNNKEL (reference sequence). V shed 3 bases and J 15 bases; nucleotides not matched to a gene: 14. This CDR3 has 14 residues.

Sample: blood. This clonotype was obtained from an elderly woman in good health. The rearrangement joins TRBV3-1 to TRBJ2-1; 7 bases map to TRBD1. CDR3 nucleotide sequence: TGTGCCAGCAGCCATTTAAAGTCCGGGACAGATCCGTTCTTC. Its protein product is CASSHLKSGTDPFF.